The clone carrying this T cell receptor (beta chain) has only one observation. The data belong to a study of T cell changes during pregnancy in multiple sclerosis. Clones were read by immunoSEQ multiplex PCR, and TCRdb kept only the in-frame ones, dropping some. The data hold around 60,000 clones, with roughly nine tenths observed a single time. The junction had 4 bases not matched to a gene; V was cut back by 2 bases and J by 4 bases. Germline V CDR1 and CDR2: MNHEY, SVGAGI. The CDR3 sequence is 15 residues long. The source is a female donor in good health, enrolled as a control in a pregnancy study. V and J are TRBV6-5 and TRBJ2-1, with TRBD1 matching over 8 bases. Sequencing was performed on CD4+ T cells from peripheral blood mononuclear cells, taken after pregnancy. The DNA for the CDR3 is TGTGCCAGCAGTTACGTAGGGACAGGATACAATGAGCAGTTCTTC. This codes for CASSYVGTGYNEQFF.